This T cell receptor (beta chain) was profiled in a study of response to subunit inactivated influenza vaccine. Study conclusions and caveats: Researchers suggested that each seasonal influenza vaccination recruits few new T cells.

The CDR3 totals 20 residues. Germline-derived CDR1 and CDR2 are SGHVS and FQNEAQ. Trimming at V came to 2 bases and at J to 4 bases, leaving 19 bases not matched to a gene. MiXCR, applied by TCRdb to the RT-PCR reads, yields one record per CDR3 protein. The repertoire holds more than 700,000 distinct CDR3 sequences, with around 20% as singletons. About this clonotype: As yet, its antigen is unknown.

The sequencing used PBMCs from blood, collected roughly 5 days after vaccination. The clonotype was recovered from a man aged 45-65 years who received an inactivated influenza vaccine. V usage is TRBV7-8 and J usage is TRBJ2-5; TRBD1 matches at 10 bases. CDR3 sequence: CASSLPLKPRDRGQRETQYF. In DNA, the CDR3 is TGTGCCAGCAGCTTACCCCTCAAGCCCCGGGACAGGGGACAACGAGAGACCCAGTACTTC.